The 18 T cell receptor beta chains below were found in one sample sequenced in a study of T cell changes during pregnancy in multiple sclerosis. The protocol was immunoSEQ multiplex PCR, while the TCRdb copy is restricted to in-frame clones and leaves out a portion. The data contain some 40,000 clones, roughly nine tenths of them singletons. The input for sequencing was CD4+ T cells from peripheral blood mononuclear cells, taken in the third trimester of pregnancy. These receptors all come from a female donor in good health, enrolled as a control in a pregnancy study.

The chain carries TRBV5-6 and TRBJ2-3; possible D gene TRBD1, 5 bases. The CDR3 runs to 15 residues. CDR1 and CDR2 (germline): SGHDT, YYEEEE. V gave up 0 bases and J gave up 0 bases, with 8 bases separating them. The CDR3 reads CASSLGGKSTDTQYF. CDR3 DNA: TGTGCCAGCAGCTTGGGGGGCAAAAGCACAGATACGCAGTATTTT.

The gene calls are TRBV7-9 and TRBJ2-1, with 9 positions matching TRBD2. This CDR3 comprises 19 residues. V was clipped by 4 bases and J by 0 bases; unmatched bases: 13. In germline, CDR1 is SEHNR, CDR2 FQNEAQ (reference sequence). The CDR3 is CASSSTTGVAGVSYNEQFF. DNA of the CDR3: TGTGCCAGCAGCTCCACGACTGGGGTAGCGGGGGTCTCCTACAATGAGCAGTTCTTC.

The chain joins TRBV18 to TRBJ2-3, with 15 positions matching TRBD2. Trimming removed 8 bases from V and 0 bases from J; junction bases left unmatched: 3. Germline values: CDR1 KGHSH, CDR2 LQKENI. The CDR3 contains 16 residues. This CDR3 is CASTGLAGGSTDTQYF. CDR3 nucleotide sequence: TGTGCCAGCACCGGACTAGCGGGAGGGAGCACAGATACGCAGTATTTT.

This chain connects TRBV7-3 to TRBJ2-1, with D perhaps TRBD2 (6 bases). The CDR3 loop spans 17 amino acids. CDR1 is SGHTA, CDR2 FQGTGA, per germline. Trimming left V 4 bases short and J 5 bases short, with 21 bases between. CDR3 coding DNA: TGTGCCAGCAGCTCCAAGCCCCTCCTAGCGCCCAACAATGAGCAGTTCTTC. This sequence encodes CASSSKPLLAPNNEQFF.

This chain uses TRBV18 with TRBJ2-5; no clear D gene. CDR1 is KGHSH and CDR2 is LQKENI in the germline V gene. V was clipped by 3 bases and J by 4 bases, with 9 bases between them. The CDR3 spans 13 residues. The chain's CDR3 is CASSPIGPETQYF. DNA for the CDR3: TGTGCCAGCTCACCTATTGGCCCAGAGACCCAGTACTTC.

In its sample, this clone was seen once. The chain has TRBV1 and TRBJ2-2; the table's TRBD1 call for D was not verified on the DNA. TRBV1 is reported as a pseudogene. This CDR3 region has 16 residues. The CDR3: CTSSPGSNVLTGELFF. CDR3 DNA: TGCACCAGCAGCCCAGGGTCTAATGTCCTCACCGGGGAGCTGTTTTTT.

This chain links TRBV29-1 with TRBJ2-2; maybe TRBD1 (5 bases). Trimming pared 6 bases from V and 3 bases from J, leaving 17 bases between. Germline V gene sequence: CDR1 SQVTM, CDR2 ANQGSEA. The CDR3 is 15 amino acids. Here the CDR3 reads CSVYKPDSYTGELFF. CDR3 DNA: TGCAGCGTCTACAAACCTGACAGTTACACCGGGGAGCTGTTTTTT.

This chain joins TRBV2 and TRBJ2-7; D call uncertain. This CDR3 has 12 amino acids. Trimming removed 0 bases at V and 5 bases at J, with 5 bases between. Looked up from germline, CDR1 is SNHLY and CDR2 is FYNNEI. The DNA of the CDR3 is TGTGCCAGCAGTGAAGCCCGGGACGAGCAGTACTTC. This codes for CASSEARDEQYF.

CDR3 region: CASSLGQGTIYF. CDR3 in DNA: TGTGCCAGCAGCTTAGGCCAGGGCACCATATATTTT. The chain uses TRBV7-9 and TRBJ1-3, with D possibly matching TRBD1 (5 bases). Germline CDR1 SEHNR, CDR2 FQNEAQ (reference sequence). The V end lost 1 base, the J end lost 9 bases, and 7 bases lay between the germline ends. The CDR3 is made up of 12 amino acids.

The J gene is TRBJ1-1, the V gene TRBV2; maybe TRBD1 (6 bases). The CDR3 spans 12 residues. V lost 6 bases to trimming and J lost 9 bases, with 14 bases between them. Germline V CDR1 and CDR2: SNHLY, FYNNEI. This CDR3 reads CASRKDSSKAFF. CDR3 sequence (DNA): TGTGCCAGCAGGAAGGACAGTTCCAAAGCTTTCTTT.

V usage is TRBV10-3 and J usage is TRBJ2-7; TRBD1 is a possible D gene (5 bases). From germline, CDR1 is ENHRY and CDR2 SYGVKD. Trimming pared 4 bases from V and 9 bases from J, leaving 13 bases between. This CDR3 spans 12 amino acids. CDR3 DNA sequence: TGTGCCATCAGTGGGGCCTGGGGCCTGCAGTACTTC. Translation gives CAISGAWGLQYF.

The CDR3, as DNA: TGTGCCAGCTCCGGGACAGGGGGAACCTATAATTCACCCCTCCACTTT. Its translation: CASSGTGGTYNSPLHF. The chain has TRBV7-8 and TRBJ1-6; 11 nucleotides align to TRBD1. The germline gives CDR1 SGHVS, CDR2 FQNEAQ. This CDR3 is built from 16 residues. The V and J ends lost 8 bases and 2 bases, in that order; junction bases with no gene match: 5.

This clone was detected ten times or more. The chain joins TRBV6-5 to TRBJ1-4; the D gene is possibly TRBD1 (5 bases). CDR3 length equals 15 residues. The V gene's germline CDR1 is MNHEY and CDR2 SVGAGI. With 0 bases removed from V and 7 bases from J, the gap between germline ends came to 12 bases. CDR3 region: CASSYSGDSSEKLFF. As DNA, the CDR3 is TGTGCCAGCAGTTACTCAGGTGACAGCTCTGAAAAACTGTTTTTT.

The CDR3 nucleotides read TGTGCCAGCAGCTTACAAAGCGGGGGGGCGGGTGAGCAGTACTTC. Its protein product is CASSLQSGGAGEQYF. The chain carries TRBV11-2 and TRBJ2-7; 10 nucleotides match TRBD2. Looked up from germline, CDR1 is SGHAT and CDR2 is FQNNGV. The CDR3 length is 15 residues. Trimming cost V 2 bases and J 7 bases; bases outside gene matches: 8.

V usage is TRBV4-2 and J usage is TRBJ2-7; 13 bases are shared with TRBD2. This CDR3 has 16 residues. The V gene's germline CDR1 is LGHNA and CDR2 YNFKEQ. The V and J ends lost 3 bases and 4 bases, in that order; junction bases with no gene match: 6. In DNA, the CDR3 is TGTGCCAGCAGCCAGTTGGGACTAGCGGGGCTATACGAGCAGTACTTC. Protein sequence: CASSQLGLAGLYEQYF.

This clone was counted once. This chain connects TRBV6-6 to TRBJ1-1; D is unclear. Per the germline V gene, CDR1 is MNHNY and CDR2 is SVGAGI (reference sequence). The CDR3 is made up of 14 amino acids. Trimming removed 7 bases from V and 6 bases from J, with 18 bases in between. Here the CDR3 DNA reads TGTGCCAGCACCCCTACGGGAGGAAGGTCTGAAGCTTTCTTT. It codes for CASTPTGGRSEAFF.

The chain employs TRBV4-3 and TRBJ2-1; 13 bases match TRBD2. V dropped 4 bases and J dropped 4; count of bases not matched to a gene: 7. The CDR3 is made up of 17 amino acids. Germline loops: CDR1 LGHNA, CDR2 YSLEER. The chain's CDR3 is CASSPRTSGSDYNEQFF. The CDR3 DNA reads as TGCGCCAGCAGCCCACGGACTAGCGGGAGTGATTACAATGAGCAGTTCTTC.

The chain employs TRBV30 and TRBJ2-2; 7 bases agree with TRBD2. The V segment lost 7 bases and the J segment 8 bases; nucleotides outside the gene matches: 13. This CDR3 is built from 14 residues. The V gene's germline CDR1 is GTSNPN and CDR2 SVGIG (reference sequence). CDR3 protein: CAFRYGGEYGELFF. The CDR3 coding sequence is TGTGCCTTCCGTTATGGGGGGGAGTATGGGGAGCTGTTTTTT.